This is a list of T cell receptor beta chains from one sample in a study of CD8 T cells in Susac syndrome. Via MiXCR, TCRdb re-called the immunoSEQ multiplex PCR reads, giving one row per CDR3 protein. The data show more than 75,000 distinct CDR3 sequences, approximately 92% seen once. Sequencing input: CD8+ T cells from PBMCs. The receptor set was obtained from a human donor in good health. Both conserved end residues are part of each CDR3. A D gene is named only where the DNA matches it firmly. The size field is filled for only some rows; it gives once, few, many or a size class.

J gene	V gene	clone size	D gene	CDR3 DNA	CDR3 protein
TRBJ1-2	TRBV12-3/TRBV12-4	NA	NA	TGTGCCAGCAGTGTGAATGGCTACACCTTC	CASSVNGYTF
TRBJ2-7	TRBV12-3/TRBV12-4	NA	NA	TGTGCCAGCAGCCGCGCGGACTTTTCCTACGAGCAGTACTTC	CASSRADFSYEQYF
TRBJ1-1	TRBV5-6	NA	NA	TGTGCCAGCAGCCTACCGACAGGGAACACTGAAGCTTTCTTT	CASSLPTGNTEAFF
TRBJ2-7	TRBV4-2	NA	NA	TGTGCCAGCAGCCAAGATCTGACAGCCCTCTACGAGCAGTACTTC	CASSQDLTALYEQYF
TRBJ2-7	TRBV20-1	NA	NA	TGCAGTGCTAGCACTAGCAAGAGCTCCTACGAGCAGTACTTC	CSASTSKSSYEQYF
TRBJ1-1	TRBV5-4	NA	NA	TGTGCCAGCAGCTTGGTTGGGACCTCTGAAGCTTTCTTT	CASSLVGTSEAFF
TRBJ1-2	TRBV29-1	NA	NA	TGCAGCGGCACGGGCCACGGCGATCCTAACTATGGCTACACCTTC	CSGTGHGDPNYGYTF
TRBJ2-2	TRBV9	NA	NA	TGTGCCAGCAGCGTGGTCGGAGGGCCCACGAACACCGGGGAGCTGTTTTTT	CASSVVGGPTNTGELFF
TRBJ2-7	TRBV11-2	NA	NA	TGTGCCAGCAGCCAGGGGAGGGGGACAGCCCTACCATGGGGGATGAACGAGCAGTACTTC	CASSQGRGTALPWGMNEQYF
TRBJ1-5	TRBV19	NA	NA	TGTGCCAGTAGCTTACAGGGTTTCTCAATTCAGCCCCAGCATTTT	CASSLQGFSIQPQHF
TRBJ2-5	TRBV2	NA	NA	TGTGCCAGCAGAGACGGTGGGGAGACCCAGTACTTC	CASRDGGETQYF
TRBJ2-7	TRBV24-1	NA	NA	TGTGCCACCAGTCCCCCAATCTGGGGATACCAGTACTTC	CATSPPIWGYQYF
TRBJ2-7	TRBV30	few	NA	TGTGCCTGGACAGGGGACTCCTACGAGCAGTACTTC	CAWTGDSYEQYF
TRBJ1-6	TRBV15	NA	TRBD1	TGTGCCACCAGCAGAGGTTTCGGGACAGCTAATTCACCCCTCCACTTT	CATSRGFGTANSPLHF
TRBJ1-1	TRBV29-1	NA	NA	TGCAGCGTTGTCCGATCTCGGTCGAAGAACACTGAAGCTTTCTTT	CSVVRSRSKNTEAFF
TRBJ2-3	TRBV6-2/TRBV6-3	NA	TRBD2	TGTGCCAGCAGTTACTTCTCCGGGACTAGCGGGGTAGGAGATACGCAGTATTTT	CASSYFSGTSGVGDTQYF
TRBJ2-1	TRBV7-3	NA	NA	TGTGCCAGCAGCCCCTGGGGCTCAGGTGAGCAGTTCTTC	CASSPWGSGEQFF
TRBJ2-3	TRBV2	NA	NA	TGTGCCAGCAGTGATAGTCCCCCCACAGATACGCAGTATTTT	CASSDSPPTDTQYF
TRBJ2-3	TRBV7-6	NA	NA	TGTGCCAGCAGCCCCGGTAGTGGGACAGATACGCAGTATTTT	CASSPGSGTDTQYF
TRBJ1-1	TRBV7-9	NA	NA	TGTGCCAGCAGCCGACAGACTGAAGCTTTCTTT	CASSRQTEAFF
TRBJ2-3	TRBV10-3	NA	TRBD1	TGTGCCATCAGTGAACCTCGGACAGGGGGCACAGATACGCAGTATTTT	CAISEPRTGGTDTQYF
TRBJ1-5	TRBV19	NA	NA	TGTGCCAGTACCTCCCGGGGCTACAATCAGCCCCAGCATTTT	CASTSRGYNQPQHF
TRBJ2-1	TRBV14	NA	TRBD2	TGTGCCAGCAGCCAACGATCGGCGGGGGGGCCGGGGAATGAGCAGTTCTTC	CASSQRSAGGPGNEQFF
TRBJ2-1	TRBV10-3	NA	NA	TGTGCCATCAGGGACAGTTACCCCAATGAGCAGTTCTTC	CAIRDSYPNEQFF
TRBJ2-7	TRBV13	NA	NA	TGTGCCAGCAGCCCGACTACCCAGAGCGGGCAGTACTTC	CASSPTTQSGQYF
TRBJ2-5	TRBV7-9	NA	NA	TGTGCCAGCAGCCGGGGAGACCAAGAGACCCAGTACTTC	CASSRGDQETQYF
TRBJ2-1	TRBV3-1	NA	NA	TGTGCCAGCAGCACCGACCGCATTACCCACAATGAGCAGTTCTTC	CASSTDRITHNEQFF
TRBJ1-1	TRBV29-1	NA	NA	TGCAGCGTCTTTGGGGGGAACACTGAAGCTTTCTTT	CSVFGGNTEAFF
TRBJ2-7	TRBV20-1	NA	NA	TGCAGTGCTAGACAGTTCGGGGATTCCTACGAGCAGTACTTC	CSARQFGDSYEQYF
TRBJ1-1	TRBV13	NA	NA	TGTGCCAGCAGCTTAGACAGGGCGTTCGCTTTCTTT	CASSLDRAFAFF
TRBJ1-2	TRBV12-3/TRBV12-4	once	NA	TGTGCCAGCAGTCTCCCGGGACGTAACTATGGCTACACCTTC	CASSLPGRNYGYTF
TRBJ1-2	TRBV7-9	NA	TRBD1	TGTGCCAGCAGCAGACCGGGACAGGAAAACTATGGCTACACCTTC	CASSRPGQENYGYTF
TRBJ2-3	TRBV29-1	NA	NA	TGCAGTGAGGGGAGCACAGATACGCAGTATTTT	CSEGSTDTQYF
TRBJ2-2	TRBV29-1	NA	NA	TGCAGCGCCGTGGGCCACTCCGCGGGGAAGCTGTTTTTT	CSAVGHSAGKLFF
TRBJ1-5	TRBV6-5	NA	NA	TGTGCCAGCAGTTATTCCGTCTCGCCCACACAGCCCCAGCATTTT	CASSYSVSPTQPQHF
TRBJ2-1	TRBV7-6	NA	TRBD1	TGTGCCAGCAGCTTAGAATCAGGGGGCTACAATGAGCAGTTCTTC	CASSLESGGYNEQFF
TRBJ2-2	TRBV27	NA	NA	TGTGCCAGCAGTTCCGACTGGGGGGATGTCACCGGGGAGCTGTTTTTT	CASSSDWGDVTGELFF
TRBJ1-4	TRBV2	NA	TRBD1	TGTGCCAGCAGTGTCGGGACAGGTGAAAAACTGTTTTTT	CASSVGTGEKLFF
TRBJ2-5	TRBV2	NA	TRBD2	TGTGCCAGCAGTGTTACTAGCGGGGGTTTTCAAGAGACCCAGTACTTC	CASSVTSGGFQETQYF
TRBJ2-5	TRBV11-1	NA	TRBD2	TGTGCCAGCAGCGCCACCAGGACTAGCGAGTACCAAGAGACCCAGTACTTC	CASSATRTSEYQETQYF
TRBJ1-1	TRBV20-1	NA	NA	TGCAGTGCTCAGGGGACTGAAGCTTTCTTT	CSAQGTEAFF
TRBJ2-5	TRBV7-2	NA	TRBD2	TGTGCCAGCAGCGCGGGAGGGGGGAGCCAAGAGACCCAGTACTTC	CASSAGGGSQETQYF
TRBJ2-5	TRBV12-3/TRBV12-4	NA	TRBD2	TGTGCCAGCAGGCCTAGCGGGGGGGTGGAGACCCAGTACTTC	CASRPSGGVETQYF
TRBJ1-5	TRBV12-3/TRBV12-4	once	NA	TGTGCCAGCAGACTAGGACAGAGCAATCAGCCCCAGCATTTT	CASRLGQSNQPQHF
TRBJ2-3	TRBV20-1	NA	TRBD2	TGCAGTGCTAGAGGACTAGCGGGGACCCCAGATACGCAGTATTTT	CSARGLAGTPDTQYF
TRBJ2-7	TRBV29-1	few	NA	TGCAGCGTTGAGTCCCCAGGTACCTACGAGCAGTACTTC	CSVESPGTYEQYF
TRBJ1-2	TRBV27	once	NA	TGTGCCAGCAGTTTATCGATTAGACTTGCAGGAAACTATGGCTACACCTTC	CASSLSIRLAGNYGYTF
TRBJ2-1	TRBV7-9	NA	NA	TGTGCCAGCCCCGGGTGGGGGGCTGACAATGAGCAGTTCTTC	CASPGWGADNEQFF
TRBJ1-1	TRBV19	NA	NA	TGTGCCAGTAGTATCCGCAGGGAGGGAACTGAAGCTTTCTTT	CASSIRREGTEAFF
TRBJ2-3	TRBV9	NA	NA	TGTGCCAGCAGCGTAAACCCAGCGCATGGCACAGATACGCAGTATTTT	CASSVNPAHGTDTQYF
TRBJ1-1	TRBV10-2	once	NA	TGCGCCAGCAGTGATACGGGGGCGCGTACTGAAGCTTTCTTT	CASSDTGARTEAFF
TRBJ2-7	TRBV13	NA	NA	TGTGCCAGCAGCAGCAGACCCCAGGGCTACGAGCAGTACTTC	CASSSRPQGYEQYF
TRBJ1-2	TRBV20-1	NA	TRBD1	TGCAGTGCAACGGGACAGCGAATCGGCTACACCTTC	CSATGQRIGYTF
TRBJ1-5	TRBV12-3/TRBV12-4	NA	TRBD1	TGTGCCAGCAGTTGGACAGGGGGGAATCAGCCCCAGCATTTT	CASSWTGGNQPQHF
TRBJ1-1	TRBV2	NA	NA	TGTGCCAGCAGAGACAGTGAAGCTTTCTTT	CASRDSEAFF
TRBJ1-1	TRBV13	NA	NA	TGTGCCAGCAGAATGACAGCTATGAACACTGAAGCTTTCTTT	CASRMTAMNTEAFF
TRBJ2-7	TRBV7-9	NA	NA	TGTGCCAGCAGCTCTGCCCGGTACGAGCAGTACTTC	CASSSARYEQYF
TRBJ1-1	TRBV4-1	NA	NA	TGCGCCAGCAGCCAAGCAGGGACCGGGGCTTTCTTT	CASSQAGTGAFF
TRBJ2-7	TRBV5-4	few	NA	TGTGCCAGCAGCCCGGAGACCCCGTGGGACTACGAGCAGTACTTC	CASSPETPWDYEQYF